The 28 T cell receptor beta chains below were found in one sample sequenced in a study of control samples from healthy donors and cancer patients. TCRdb keeps only in-frame clones here, not all; method: immunoSEQ multiplex PCR. Of 55,000 to 70,000 clones in the sample, around 91% were seen once. Material for sequencing was PBMCs. These receptor sequences come from a man between 60 and 75 years old with colorectal cancer.

The gene calls are TRBV2 and TRBJ2-7; D uncertain. Germline V lookup: CDR1 SNHLY, CDR2 FYNNEI. CDR3 size: 12 residues. Trimming removed 6 bases from V and 1 base from J, with 7 bases in between. This CDR3 reads CASRLISYEQYF. The CDR3 DNA reads as TGTGCCAGCAGGTTAATATCCTACGAGCAGTACTTC. Full variable domain (rest looked up from reference TRBV2 and TRBJ2-7): EPEVTQTPSHQVTQMGQEVILRCVPISNHLYFYWYRQILGQKVEFLVSFYNNEISEKSEIFDDQFSVERPDGSNFTLKIRSTKLEDSAMYFCASRLISYEQYFGPGTRLTVT.

The rearrangement joins TRBV6-6 to TRBJ1-6; D is possibly TRBD1 (6 bases). V was cut by 10 bases and J by 3 bases, with 16 bases left in between. The CDR3 has 15 amino acids. Germline V gives CDR1 MNHNY, CDR2 SVGAGI (reference sequence). The chain's CDR3 is CAIRDNSFYNSPLHF. The CDR3 coding sequence is TGTGCCATCCGGGACAACTCCTTCTATAATTCACCCCTCCACTTT.

The CDR3 DNA reads as TGCGCCAGCAGCCAAGGCGTCAGGTTGAACACTGAAGCTTTCTTT. Encoded protein: CASSQGVRLNTEAFF. V usage is TRBV4-3 and J usage is TRBJ1-1; D is ambiguous. Looked up from germline, CDR1 is LGHNA and CDR2 is YSLEER. The CDR3 is made up of 15 amino acids. V was pared by 1 base and J by 0 bases, with 9 bases between.

This chain joins TRBV9 and TRBJ1-4; D call uncertain. Between the trimmed V and J ends, which lost 4 bases and 2 bases, there was a span of 18 bases. The CDR3 covers 17 residues. The germline gives CDR1 SGDLS, CDR2 YYNGEE. The CDR3 region is CASSPGSLRRTNEKLFF. The CDR3 DNA reads as TGTGCCAGCAGCCCCGGGTCCTTACGGAGGACTAATGAAAAACTGTTTTTT. The variable domain in full, completed from reference TRBV9 and TRBJ1-4, reads DSGVTQTPKHLITATGQRVTLRCSPRSGDLSVYWYQQSLDQGLQFLIQYYNGEERAKGNILERFSAQQFPDLHSELNLSSLELGDSALYFCASSPGSLRRTNEKLFFGSGTQLSVL.

The chain has TRBV30 and TRBJ2-7; D possibly matches TRBD1 or TRBD2 (5 bases each). Germline-derived CDR1 and CDR2 are GTSNPN and SVGIG (reference sequence). V lost 3 bases, J lost 4 bases, and 16 bases lay in between. The CDR3 runs to 14 residues. CDR3 DNA sequence: TGTGCCTGGAGACGGAGGACACCCTTTTACGAGCAGTACTTC. Translation gives CAWRRRTPFYEQYF.

CDR3 sequence: CASSPGRQETQYF. In nucleotides, the CDR3 is TGTGCCAGCTCACCAGGGCGACAAGAGACCCAGTACTTC. The rearrangement uses TRBV18 and TRBJ2-5, with no clear D. The germline V gene encodes CDR1 KGHSH and CDR2 LQKENI. V was clipped by 2 bases and J by 2 bases, with 6 bases between them. The CDR3 has 13 residues.

This chain connects TRBV6-5 to TRBJ1-2, with D possibly matching TRBD1 (5 bases). The CDR3 consists of 14 residues. The ends were cut back, 3 bases at V and 4 bases at J, with 12 bases in the middle. Germline CDR1 and CDR2: MNHEY and SVGAGI. This CDR3 reads CASSYTGVGYGYTF. The DNA of the CDR3 is TGTGCCAGCAGTTATACGGGGGTGGGCTATGGCTACACCTTC.

This clone turned up a few times. The chain recombines TRBV3-1 (or the pseudogene TRBV3-2) with TRBJ1-5; D ambiguous. Trimming cost V 5 bases and J 0 bases, with 8 bases left between them. Germline CDR1 is LGHDT and CDR2 is YNNKEL (reference sequence). This CDR3 spans 14 amino acids. In DNA form, the CDR3 reads TGTGCCAGCAGCTTTGGAAATAGCAATCAGCCCCAGCATTTT. Translated, it gives CASSFGNSNQPQHF.

The rearrangement joins TRBV11-1 to TRBJ2-1; a weak D match, TRBD2 (6 bases). The germline V and J ends were trimmed by 7 bases and 6 bases, with 19 bases remaining between them. The CDR3 has 15 residues. Germline CDR1 SGHAT, CDR2 FQDESV (reference sequence). CDR3 residues: CASTPWGDSRNEQFF. In DNA, the CDR3 is TGTGCCAGCACCCCGTGGGGGGACTCCCGCAATGAGCAGTTCTTC.

The rearrangement uses TRBV29-1 and TRBJ2-6; D call uncertain. The V and J ends lost 6 bases and 2 bases respectively, with 11 bases between them. Germline CDR1 and CDR2: SQVTM and ANQGSEA. The CDR3 extends over 14 amino acids. DNA for the CDR3: TGCAGCGTCATGACACAGCCTGGGGCCAACGTCCTGACTTTC. Its translation is CSVMTQPGANVLTF.

The sample holds one count of this clone. The J gene is TRBJ1-6, the V gene TRBV5-1; 7 bases match TRBD1. With V trimmed by 4 bases and J by 10 bases, 11 bases remained unmatched. Germline lookup yields CDR1 SGHRS and CDR2 YFSETQ. CDR3 length: 15 residues. Here the CDR3 reads CASSPGTERRSPLHF. Here the CDR3 DNA reads TGCGCCAGCAGCCCGGGGACAGAAAGAAGATCACCCCTCCACTTT.

The chain couples TRBV5-7 to TRBJ1-1; D is unresolved. TRBV5-7 is an ORF; its function is uncertain. V was shortened by 7 bases and J by 1 base, with 14 bases between the two germline ends. The CDR3 is made up of 14 amino acids. The DNA of the CDR3 is TGTGCCAGCGTTCTTCAGAGCCCGAACACTGAAGCTTTCTTT. Protein sequence: CASVLQSPNTEAFF.

This chain uses TRBV6-1 with TRBJ1-2; 10 bases align to TRBD1. The germline gives CDR1 MNHNS, CDR2 SASEGT. There are 17 residues in the CDR3. V shed 4 bases and J 1 base; nucleotides not matched to a gene: 9. The CDR3 DNA reads as TGTGCCAGCAGTGCAGCGACAGGGGGCGCGGGTAACTATGGCTACACCTTC. Its translation: CASSAATGGAGNYGYTF.

A word on this clone: At one boundary the junction diverges from the germline segment, which might be a read error. This sequence joins TRBV11-3 and TRBJ1-2; D unclear. CDR3 length equals 17 residues. The germline gives CDR1 SGHNT, CDR2 YENEEA. Written as DNA, the CDR3 is TGCGCCAGCAGCTTAGGGCGCGGGCAACCGACTAACTATGGCTACACCTTC. It is translated as CASSLGRGQPTNYGYTF.

The chain recombines TRBV24-1 with TRBJ1-5; no definite D call. With 8 bases removed from V and 1 base from J, the gap between germline ends came to 26 bases. This CDR3 spans 19 amino acids. In germline, CDR1 is KGHDR, CDR2 SFDVKD. The CDR3: CATTLSGYSGYVSNQPQHF. The CDR3 region has the DNA TGTGCCACCACCCTAAGTGGGTATTCCGGATATGTGAGCAATCAGCCCCAGCATTTT.

The chain employs TRBV6-4 and TRBJ1-5; a possible D gene is TRBD1 (5 bases). This CDR3 spans 15 amino acids. Per the germline V gene, CDR1 is MRHNA and CDR2 is SNTAGT. V was pared by 2 bases and J by 6 bases, with 14 bases between. CDR3 loop: CASSDGAGSVQPQHF. For the CDR3, the DNA is TGTGCCAGCAGTGACGGGGCGGGGTCGGTTCAGCCCCAGCATTTT.

The V gene is TRBV2, the J gene TRBJ1-2; 7 bases line up with TRBD1. The CDR3 consists of 13 residues. Germline CDR1 SNHLY, CDR2 FYNNEI. Trimming cost V 5 bases and J 8 bases; bases outside gene matches: 8. This CDR3 is CASSNTGESGYTF. The CDR3 DNA sequence: TGTGCCAGCAGTAATACAGGGGAGAGCGGCTACACCTTC.

The rearrangement joins TRBV15 to TRBJ2-7; possible D gene TRBD1, 6 bases. CDR3 length: 15 amino acids. Germline-derived CDR1 and CDR2 are LNHNV and YYDKDF (reference sequence). Trimming took 4 bases from V and 1 from J, leaving 14 bases between them. CDR3 coding DNA: TGTGCCACCAGCATACTACCGGGACATTCCTACGAGCAGTACTTC. Translating it yields CATSILPGHSYEQYF.

The chain recombines TRBV19 with TRBJ2-6; the D is unclear. The CDR3 is made up of 14 amino acids. The germline V and J ends were trimmed by 4 bases and 4 bases, with 8 bases remaining between them. Germline CDR1 LNHDA, CDR2 SQIVND (reference sequence). This chain's CDR3 is CASSNLGGANVLTF. The CDR3 DNA reads TGTGCCAGTAGTAATCTTGGCGGGGCCAACGTCCTGACTTTC.

The chain carries TRBV25-1 and TRBJ2-1, with a possible D match to TRBD1 (5 bases). The CDR3 runs 15 residues. The germline CDR1 and CDR2 sequences are MGHDK and SYGVNS. V gave up 2 bases and J gave up 0 bases, with 8 bases separating them. The CDR3 is CASSEGHPSYNEQFF. CDR3 nucleotides: TGTGCCAGCAGTGAAGGACACCCCTCCTACAATGAGCAGTTCTTC.

V gene TRBV11-2 combines with J gene TRBJ2-1; D unclear. The CDR3 is made up of 11 amino acids. The germline V gene encodes CDR1 SGHAT and CDR2 FQNNGV. Trimming shortened V by 5 bases and J by 8 bases, and 7 bases separated the two germline ends. This chain's CDR3 is CASSPSDEQFF. DNA of the CDR3: TGTGCCAGCAGCCCCTCGGATGAGCAGTTCTTC.

The CDR3 DNA follows: TGTGCCAGCAGCTTGGCGTCAGGGGGCCTGGGGGCCTACGAGCAGTACTTC. Amino acid sequence: CASSLASGGLGAYEQYF. The chain is built from TRBV5-4 and TRBJ2-7; 8 bases agree with TRBD1. There are 17 residues in the CDR3. V lost 0 bases and J lost 2; bases outside the gene matches: 10. From germline, CDR1 is SGHNT and CDR2 YYREEE (reference sequence).

The rearrangement joins TRBV7-2 to TRBJ1-3; no clear D. The CDR3 is made up of 17 amino acids. CDR1 SGHTA and CDR2 FQGNSA come from the germline V gene. With 1 base removed from V and 0 bases from J, the gap between germline ends came to 13 bases. This CDR3 reads CASSLGVQRFSGNTIYF. The CDR3 DNA reads TGTGCCAGCAGCTTAGGGGTCCAGAGATTCTCTGGAAACACCATATATTTT.

V gene TRBV5-1 combines with J gene TRBJ1-2; D possibly corresponds to TRBD1 (6 bases). The germline V gene has CDR1 SGHRS and CDR2 YFSETQ. Deletions cut 3 bases from V and 7 bases from J, with 10 bases between. The CDR3 has 12 residues. CDR3 loop: CASSYTGSGYTF. Written as DNA, the CDR3 is TGCGCCAGCAGCTATACAGGGTCTGGCTACACCTTC.

CDR3 bases: TGTGCCAGCAGGTTGACTAGCACGGGTGAGACCCAGTACTTC. This codes for CASRLTSTGETQYF. The V call is TRBV11-2, the J call TRBJ2-5; TRBD2 aligns across 7 bases. The CDR3 length is 14 residues. Looked up from germline, CDR1 is SGHAT and CDR2 is FQNNGV. The J segment lost 5 bases and the V segment lost 6 bases, leaving 9 bases of the junction unmatched.

The chain employs TRBV7-8 and TRBJ2-7; D gene ambiguous. Germline lookup yields CDR1 SGHVS and CDR2 FQNEAQ. With 5 bases removed from V and 0 bases from J, the gap between germline ends came to 17 bases. The CDR3 runs 16 residues. The CDR3 spells CASSPPLRTSSYEQYF. The CDR3 DNA follows: TGTGCCAGCAGCCCCCCCCTGAGGACGAGCTCCTACGAGCAGTACTTC.

V usage is TRBV7-8 and J usage is TRBJ1-6, with 7 positions matching TRBD1. Germline loops: CDR1 SGHVS, CDR2 FQNEAQ. Germline trimming cut 5 bases from V and 7 bases from J; bases unmatched to any gene: 17. This CDR3 is 18 amino acids long. The CDR3 DNA is TGTGCCAGCAGCCCTGTCTGGGGGACAGCAAAAAGCAATTCACCCCTCCACTTT. This gives the protein CASSPVWGTAKSNSPLHF.

The chain uses TRBV25-1 and TRBJ2-3, with D possibly being TRBD1 (5 bases). V lost 2 bases and J lost 2, with 11 bases in between. Germline V gene data show CDR1 as MGHDK and CDR2 as SYGVNS. This CDR3 spans 15 amino acids. The DNA for the CDR3 is TGTGCCAGCAGTGAACCAAGGGGATACACAGATACGCAGTATTTT. This sequence encodes CASSEPRGYTDTQYF.